A selection of T cell receptor beta chains follows, all from one sample in a study of control samples from healthy donors and cancer patients. Only in-frame clones appear in the TCRdb table, and some are missing; sequencing was by immunoSEQ multiplex PCR. This sample yields around 64,000 clones, of which more than 70% are seen a single time; approximately 5.5% belongs to the top ten. Sequencing was carried out using PBMCs. These receptors were collected from a man aged 60 to 69 with colorectal cancer. Each CDR3 is given with its conserved first and last residue. The D gene is left open where the match is weak. Clone size is stated in some rows and not others, as once, few, many or a class when expanded.

V	size	J	D	DNA	CDR3
TRBV30	.	TRBJ2-5	.	TGTGCCCTAGGGGGTGGCGTGGGGACCCAGTACTTC	CALGGGVGTQYF
TRBV6-5	.	TRBJ1-5	.	TGTGCCACCCTGGGGGGGAGTGGGCCCCAGCATTTT	CATLGGSGPQHF
TRBV5-4	.	TRBJ2-5	TRBD2	TGTGCCAGCAGCTCCGTGACTAGCTCGCGGGAGACCCAGTACTTC	CASSSVTSSRETQYF
TRBV4-2	.	TRBJ2-1	TRBD2	TGTGCCAGCAGCCAAGGTTCCCTAGCGGGGGCCCACAATGAGCAGTTCTTC	CASSQGSLAGAHNEQFF
TRBV7-3	.	TRBJ2-5	TRBD2	TGTGCCAGCAGCCTTTCCCAGACTAGCGAGCAAGAGACCCAGTACTTC	CASSLSQTSEQETQYF
TRBV12-5	.	TRBJ2-7	.	TGTGCTAGTGGTTTGTGGGCCCGGACGAGGGTCTTCTACGAGCAGTACTTC	CASGLWARTRVFYEQYF
TRBV27	.	TRBJ1-5	.	TGTGCCAGCAGTTTATTGGGCCTTAGCAATCAGCCCCAGCATTTT	CASSLLGLSNQPQHF
TRBV6-1	.	TRBJ2-1	TRBD1	TGTGCCAGCAGTGAGTACAGGGGCTCCTCTTACAATGAGCAGTTCTTC	CASSEYRGSSYNEQFF
TRBV6-5	once	TRBJ1-6	.	TGTGCCAGCAGTTATGGTGGCAGGGGTAATTCACCCCTCCACTTT	CASSYGGRGNSPLHF
TRBV15	once	TRBJ2-2	.	TGTGCCACCAGCAGAGATTCGGGTACCCTCAGGCTGTTTTTT	CATSRDSGTLRLFF
TRBV19	.	TRBJ2-1	TRBD2	TGTGCCAGTAGTATAGTTACAGCGGGGGGGCCTAGCTCGCAGTTCTTC	CASSIVTAGGPSSQFF
TRBV6-5	medium-sized	TRBJ2-3	.	TGTGCCAGCCGTTACGAGGGATCCACAGATACGCAGTATTTT	CASRYEGSTDTQYF
TRBV6-5	.	TRBJ1-2	TRBD1	TGTGCCAGCAGGAGACAGGGATCGGCTAACTATGGCTACACCTTC	CASRRQGSANYGYTF
TRBV30	few	TRBJ2-3	.	TGTGCCTGGAATCGAGGACTCCACACAGATACGCAGTATTTT	CAWNRGLHTDTQYF
TRBV19	.	TRBJ2-3	TRBD2	TGTGCCAGTAGTATAGATAAGGCTAGCGGACGCACAGATACGCAGTATTTT	CASSIDKASGRTDTQYF